This entry is about one T cell receptor beta chain. A second PCR, run for about 7 to 11 cycles, used a sample-barcoded 5' primer plus a J-beta primer mix. Using its own MiXCR run on the 5' RACE reads, TCRdb lists one record per CDR3 protein. The sample lists some 760,000 distinct CDR3 sequences; roughly 25% were seen once. This entry comes from a study of blood T cells in healthy people across ages. CDR3 length: 13 amino acids. Germline values: CDR1 MDHEN, CDR2 SYDVKM. The sample was also reused in another study, on T cells of mothers and their children. That publication notes: Normalized overlap was always slightly, never significantly, higher in related than unrelated mother-child pairs.

Sequencing was performed on blood. The chain carries TRBV28 and TRBJ2-5; D remains unclear. The end of the DNA fits TRBJ2-1 better, so the J call may be wrong. The sequence came from a boy aged 5-17 years in good health. The CDR3: CASSSPINNEQFF. CDR3 coding DNA: TGTGCCAGCAGTTCCCCGATTAACAATGAGCAGTTCTTC.